This record covers a single T cell receptor (beta chain). The data belong to a study of regulatory T cells in long-lasting Graves disease. Time point specified: newly diagnosed GD, antithyroid drugs for less than 3 months. TCR sequences were obtained from RNA taken from PBMCs. Sequencing libraries for TCR beta were prepared with iRepertoire HTBI primers and Arm-PCR of CDR3 regions. Original data processing: Spanning all samples, the identified segments comprised approximately 57 TRBV and around 15 TRBJ. In TCRdb, the multiplex PCR reads were re-called with MiXCR into one record per CDR3 protein. The V and J calls here are based on TCRdb, not the publication. The table records 380,000 or so distinct CDR3 sequences, about 17% of them present only once. V shed 1 base and J shed 6 bases, with 13 bases lying between them. The CDR3 runs to 15 residues. Germline loops: CDR1 MGHDK, CDR2 SYGVNS. The sample was also linked to a second study, of T cells in Graves' hyperthyroidism and ophthalmopathy.

The chain combines TRBV25-1 with TRBJ1-5; D call uncertain. Sequenced material: peripheral blood mononuclear cells (PBMCs), taken at new diagnosis, from a patient treated with antithyroid drugs. This TCR was recovered from a woman between 18 and 29 years old with Graves disease. CDR3 DNA sequence: TGTGCCAGCAGTGAATGCCTAAGCGGGGTTCAGCCCCAGCATTTT. Translating gives CASSECLSGVQPQHF.